The following is a TCR beta chain sequence with its context. This clonotype has just a few counts. Its target antigen remains unknown. No much larger clone is present one base from it, and per-base qualities are unavailable. This sample was included in a study of blood T cells in healthy people across ages (dated by TCRdb to about 2015). Turning to the overall study: In model experiments, template switching captured about one uniquely barcoded TCR beta cDNA molecule for every two T cells. The study measured age-related changes in TCR beta repertoire diversity using deep sequencing normalized with unique cDNA molecular identifiers. The donors were split into four age groups: young (average 16 years), middle-aged (39), aged (more than 60) and long-lived (about 82). Donors of different ages were randomly distributed across sequencing lanes to avoid experimental bias. For two donors (one aged 18 to 30 and one aged 80 or older), the study analyzed two additional independent replicas of 1 million unique cDNA reads from the same blood draw. What the work shows at the level of the full study, not this receptor alone: Bulk unsorted PBMC profiling prevented conclusive comparison of naive and antigen-experienced compartments. There was a strong correlation between observed TCR beta diversity and the percentage of naive T cells measured by flow cytometry. Compared with the aged group, more naive CD4+ T cells, fewer expanded clones and increased TCR diversity were shown by the long-lived group, suggesting age selection. As age increased, observed TCR beta diversity per million T cells dropped in a roughly linear way, and a significant reduction was already evident by age around 41. Estimates of total diversity based on one million sequenced T cells were considered lower bounds and underestimates. The CMV infection status of donors was not known, potentially confounding age-related changes in expanded clonotypes.

V was cut back by 0 bases and J by 8 bases, leaving a gap of 11 bases between them. There are 14 amino acids in the CDR3, from cysteine to phenylalanine inclusive. Only the CDR3 region is kept as DNA, spanning 42 bases read in frame from base 1. From a lookup of the germline V gene, CDR1 and CDR2 are MNHEY and SVGAGI. The approximately 41 donors, aged 6 to 90 years, were systemically healthy Caucasian individuals from Russia. Each donor gave 8 to 10 milliliters of peripheral blood, drawn into EDTA-treated Vacutainer tubes. Ficoll-Paque density-gradient centrifugation was used to isolate PBMCs, with at least 7 million per sample. Total RNA, at least 6 micrograms per sample, was extracted from PBMCs with Trizol reagent. Naive CD45RAhigh/CD27high T cell percentages were measured by flow cytometry on a PBMC aliquot from every donor. Receptor amplification or capture employed 5' RACE. The sequencer listed for this sample is Illumina HiSeq 2500. A second PCR of roughly 7 to 11 cycles was performed with a sample-barcoded 5' primer and a J-beta primer mix. Each TCR beta cDNA molecule received a unique molecular identifier from a template-switch 5' adaptor carrying 12 random nucleotides. Each sample yielded at least 2.5 million CDR3-containing paired-end reads. All of the RNA was converted into first-strand cDNA using the Mint cDNA synthesis kit, with a TRBC-specific oligonucleotide serving as the primer. After uracil-DNA glycosylase treatment, a first 18-cycle PCR used universal primers M1SS and BC2_uni_R on all cDNA. Regarding the original processing steps: Each sample was normalized by randomly selecting 1 million high-quality reads, each carrying a distinct molecular identifier. Reads sharing molecular identifiers were discarded rather than binned into consensus sequences. CDR3 identification, clonotype clustering and error correction used MiTCR with a Q25 quality threshold and the strictest error-elimination algorithm. A nonparametric unseen species model with Euler transformation was used to estimate a lower bound on total TCR beta diversity. The public reads were reprocessed in TCRdb via fastp at Q25 and MiXCR, keeping in-frame beta chains. For every CDR3 protein sequence, its rows merge into one entry that carries the most common genes and DNA. These V and J calls derive from TCRdb rather than the authors' analysis. The sample yields 1.5 million to 2 million distinct CDR3 sequences; roughly 32% were counted once. Of the sample, 10% to 12% falls within the top ten clones.

Sequencing input: blood. This sequence uses TRBV6-5 and TRBJ2-1; D gene: possibly TRBD2, on 5 matching bases. The TCR was taken from a woman in her 30s in good health. The CDR3 in this case is CASSYSSSIDEQFF. The bases read TGTGCCAGCAGTTACTCGTCTAGCATCGATGAGCAGTTCTTC.